This TCR beta chain stems from a study of radiotherapy plus CTLA-4 blockade in lung cancer. Study-level background: Objective responses occurred in about 18% of patients; around 30% had disease control.

Clones were sequenced by immunoSEQ multiplex PCR, and TCRdb holds only the in-frame ones, with some missing. In the table there are more than 75,000 clones, roughly 74% of which are singletons. Patients had chemo-refractory metastatic non-small-cell lung cancer and received focal radiation plus CTLA-4 blockade that used ipilimumab. Trimming removed 5 bases at V and 5 bases at J, with 12 bases between. CDR1 SEHNR and CDR2 FQNEAQ come from the germline V gene (reference sequence). CDR3 length equals 13 residues. This clonotype was obtained from a human donor with non-small cell lung cancer who had a partial response to radiotherapy plus ipilimumab. Some clones in this sample may be carry-over from other donors' samples. The V call is TRBV7-9, the J call TRBJ1-1, with a weak D call TRBD1 (5 bases). This material consisted of peripheral blood, taken from a patient treated with radiotherapy plus ipilimumab. This chain's CDR3 is CASSTRQMTEAFF. The CDR3 DNA reads as TGTGCCAGCAGCACTCGACAGATGACTGAAGCTTTCTTT. The full variable domain, completed using reference TRBV7-9 and TRBJ1-1, is DTGVSQNPRHKITKRGQNVTFRCDPISEHNRLYWYRQTLGQGPEFLTYFQNEAQLEKSRLLSDRFSAERPKGSFSTLEIQRTEQGDSAMYLCASSTRQMTEAFFGQGTRLTVV.